Detailed here is one T cell receptor beta chain. Its antigen remains unidentified. No base-level quality is on record; no much larger clone is a single base apart. In the ophthalmopathy patients, disease was moderately to severely active, with a Clinical Activity Score of 3 or more, a NOSPECS grade of 4 or more, and a duration of less than 3 months. Exclusion was applied to patients with uncontrolled infections, other autoimmune diseases, pregnancy or lactation. Diagnoses were based on clinical symptoms, serum thyroxine and TRAb, thyroid ultrasound and orbital computed tomography. Ficoll-Paque density gradient centrifugation was used to isolate PBMCs from 9.5 to 10 ml of fresh peripheral blood. Total RNA was extracted with Trizol reagent, and quality was checked on an Agilent 2100 Bioanalyzer. The source of the sample is a study of T cells in Graves' hyperthyroidism and ophthalmopathy (dated by TCRdb to the late 2010s). Notes on the research overall: Peripheral blood was collected at initial diagnosis, before any treatment. To identify distinguishing TCR V-J signatures, a discovery cohort of 100 or so patients was used, comprising 40 to 45 with Graves' ophthalmopathy and 57 with stable Graves' hyperthyroidism. Prospective prediction of ophthalmopathy was tested in an independent validation cohort of about 19 hyperthyroidism patients and some 17 patients who later progressed to ophthalmopathy. For training and testing, the 100 or so patients in the discovery cohort were randomly divided in a 7:3 ratio. In addition, the study compared T-cell repertoires in thyroid tissue and in blood from six Graves' hyperthyroidism patients. Following sampling, methimazole starting at 30 mg daily was given to hyperthyroidism patients, and high-dose intravenous methylprednisolone was given to ophthalmopathy patients. The paper reports TCR Vbeta CDR3 sequencing of more than 120 peripheral blood samples: 40 to 45 ophthalmopathy, about 75 hyperthyroidism and around 17 progressor patients. Points the paper makes about the study in general: No statistical method was used to set the sample size in advance, and investigators knew the group allocation. Most expanded thyroid clonotypes (frequency above 0.001) were also detected in blood, a finding suggesting that blood repertoires may reflect thyroid immune responses. During validation, the model predicted progression to ophthalmopathy a median of approximately 7 months ahead of onset, with almost 71% sensitivity and around 72% specificity. Ophthalmopathy was separated from stable hyperthyroidism by a 13 V-J signature model, with around 90% sensitivity and approximately 81% specificity obtained in cross-validation and 80%/75% obtained in testing.

From a lookup of the germline V gene, CDR1 and CDR2 are SGHTA and FQGNSA. The cysteine opens and the phenylalanine closes a CDR3 of 16 amino acids. Of the read, only the CDR3 DNA is kept; its 48 bases are in frame from base 1. Trimming removed 8 bases from V and 9 bases from J; the gene matches leave 16 bases unexplained. The TCR beta CDR3 regions were amplified from the RNA transcripts. A first-round RT-PCR of the TCR CDR3 used the HTBI primer set with the Qiagen OneStep RT-PCR kit. Libraries were constructed in a second round of multiplex PCR, after which size selection and purification were carried out. Libraries were sequenced paired-end with 100 bp reads on an Illumina HiSeq2000. Turning to the authors' computational methods: Raw data were processed with SOAPnuke, discarding reads with adapters, uncalled bases, mean Phred below 15, or no exact constant-primer or identifier match. High-quality paired reads were merged with COPE v1.2.5, and unique nucleotide sequences were defined as clonotypes. MiTCR v1.1 was used to align clonotypes to the IMGT TRBV, TRBD and TRBJ reference segments. The analysis included only V-J combinations with a frequency above 0.0001, which together covered more than 99% of the repertoires. A TCS score was defined as the ratio between F50 (clonal expansion) and ExV (chaos), using BLOSUM62-based TCRdist between CDR3 peptides within each V-J. Welch's t-statistics and random forest reduced approximately 520 V-J features to roughly 13, which were used in a naive Bayes classifier (R e1071). Clones were called with MiXCR by TCRdb after fastp trimmed the public reads at Q25, and only in-frame beta chains were retained. One record per CDR3 amino acid sequence lists the most common genes and DNA. TCRdb, rather than the study authors, made the V and J calls. The sample table contains 500,000 to 800,000 distinct CDR3 sequences; only one count was recorded for about 14% of them. The ten largest clones add up to approximately 12% of the sample.

This sequence was found in a woman in her 50s with Graves' ophthalmopathy. The sequenced sample consisted of blood. Recombination linked TRBV7-2 to TRBJ1-6, with 7 bases aligning to TRBD1. The DNA sequence is as follows: TGTGCCAGCCTGGACAGGACGCGAGCTTCGTCTTCACCCCTCCACTTT. This gives the protein CASLDRTRASSSPLHF.